These 9 T cell receptor beta chains were all obtained from the same sample, sequenced in a study of radiation and T cells in renal cell carcinoma. Described time point: blood 2 weeks post-SBRT. Treatment noted: 15 Gy SBRT to primary tumor, nephrectomy 4 weeks later. Here immunoSEQ multiplex PCR was the method, and the copy in TCRdb shows in-frame clones only, minus some. Of 70,000 or so clones listed, around 76% were seen once; the top ten hold approximately 6.4%. Sequencing used blood, obtained from a patient whose treatment included radiotherapy and nephrectomy. Receptors originate from a man in his fifties or sixties with renal cell carcinoma.

The chain has TRBV2 and TRBJ2-5; D remains unclear. This CDR3 spans 12 amino acids. Germline V CDR1 and CDR2: SNHLY, FYNNEI. V was trimmed by 2 bases and J by 5 bases, leaving 6 bases between them. CDR3 in DNA: TGTGCCAGCAGTGAAAATTGGGAGACCCAGTACTTC. Its protein is CASSENWETQYF.

The J gene is TRBJ2-3, the V gene TRBV6-1; 7 nucleotides agree with TRBD2. This CDR3 is 16 amino acids long. Germline V gives CDR1 MNHNS, CDR2 SASEGT. J was trimmed by 1 base and V by 1 base; bases with no gene match: 5. The CDR3 reads CASSEGGGRGTDTQYF. The DNA for the CDR3 is TGTGCCAGCAGTGAAGGGGGCGGGAGAGGCACAGATACGCAGTATTTT.

This CDR3 reads CASSLGPGTLNTGNTIYF. The DNA for the CDR3 is TGCGCCAGCAGCTTGGGTCCAGGGACACTCAATACTGGAAACACCATATATTTT. The chain joins TRBV5-1 to TRBJ1-3; the D gene is possibly TRBD1 (6 bases). Germline V gene data show CDR1 as SGHRS and CDR2 as YFSETQ. V was cut by 0 bases and J by 2 bases, with 18 bases left in between. CDR3 length equals 18 residues.

This rearrangement joins TRBV4-1 to TRBJ1-1, with no clear D. CDR1 is MGHRA, CDR2 YSYEKL, per germline. Trimming removed 0 bases at V and 12 bases at J, with 17 bases between. The CDR3 has 14 amino acids. As DNA, the CDR3 is TGCGCCAGCAGCCAAGAGGGCGCGAGGGAGAGCACTTTCTTT. Protein sequence: CASSQEGARESTFF.

Only one count was recorded for this clone. CDR3 in DNA: TGCGCCAGCAGCCCCAGAGTAGCTAGCACAGATACGCAGTATTTT. It specifies CASSPRVASTDTQYF. The rearrangement joins TRBV5-1 to TRBJ2-3; D ambiguous. Germline CDR1 is SGHRS and CDR2 is YFSETQ. The germline V and J ends were trimmed by 4 bases and 0 bases, with 12 bases remaining between them. There are 15 residues in the CDR3. The whole variable domain, remainder taken from reference TRBV5-1 and TRBJ2-3, is KAGVTQTPRYLIKTRGQQVTLSCSPISGHRSVSWYQQTPGQGLQFLFEYFSETQRNKGNFPGRFSGRQFSNSRSEMNVSTLELGDSALYLCASSPRVASTDTQYFGPGTRLTVL.

The rearrangement joins TRBV18 to TRBJ2-1; 9 nucleotides align to TRBD1. CDR3 size: 14 residues. CDR1 KGHSH and CDR2 LQKENI come from the germline V gene. V trimming: 3 bases; J trimming: 12 bases; junction bases outside the gene matches: 9. The CDR3 DNA follows: TGTGCCAGCTCACCGAGGGACAGGGTCTGGGGGCAGTTCTTC. Residues: CASSPRDRVWGQFF.

V and J are TRBV7-2 and TRBJ1-2, with D unclear. Trimming cost V 5 bases and J 8 bases, with 9 bases left between them. This CDR3 is built from 11 residues. In germline, CDR1 is SGHTA, CDR2 FQGNSA. The CDR3 loop is CASSQDGGYTF. CDR3 nucleotide sequence: TGTGCCAGCAGCCAGGACGGGGGCTACACCTTC.

The chain is built from TRBV28 and TRBJ2-7, with 7 bases fitting TRBD2. The ends lost 6 bases at V and 0 bases at J; junction bases unmatched: 11. The CDR3 extends over 16 amino acids. Germline V CDR1 and CDR2: MDHEN, SYDVKM. This chain's CDR3 is CASSPLGERGSYEQYF. Here the CDR3 DNA reads TGTGCCAGCAGCCCCCTAGGAGAGCGGGGCTCCTACGAGCAGTACTTC.

Concerning this clone: Compared with germline, one end of the junction differs, possibly owing to a read error. The V gene is TRBV5-4, the J gene TRBJ2-7; D remains unclear. Germline CDR1 is SGHNT and CDR2 is YYREEE (reference sequence). The length of the CDR3 is 11 residues. The CDR3 sequence: CASSLTGATVW. The CDR3, as DNA: TGTGCCAGCAGTCTCACCGGCGCAACGGTTTGG.